A single TCR beta chain is shown here with its context. These data are taken from a study of blood T cell repertoires in COVID-19. Measured with immunoSEQ multiplex PCR; TCRdb has only the in-frame clones, and not every one. Of tens of thousands of clones in the sample, around 78% were seen once. Germline V gives CDR1 SGHDT, CDR2 YYEEEE. The ends were cut back, 4 bases at V and 8 bases at J, with 11 bases in the middle. The CDR3 extends over 12 amino acids. This sequence joins TRBV5-6 and TRBJ2-3; TRBD1 is a possible D gene (6 bases). This receptor was obtained from a human donor in a cohort sampled during active COVID-19. Sequencing was done on a sample of peripheral blood. DNA of the CDR3: TGTGCCAGCAGCACAGGGCTATCTACGCAGTATTTT. Protein: CASSTGLSTQYF.